Listed below are T cell receptor beta chains from one sample, sequenced in a study of CD8 T cells in ankylosing spondylitis. Each CDR3 protein is one row after TCRdb ran MiXCR on the 5' RACE reads. Of some 240,000 distinct CDR3 sequences listed, 24% are singletons. Sequencing used blood, either unsorted or a sorted T cell fraction (not recorded which). Every receptor here comes from a male donor with ankylosing spondylitis or in good health (not recorded which). Both conserved end residues are part of each CDR3. Fields, in order: J gene, V gene, clone size, D gene, CDR3 DNA, CDR3 protein. The D gene is left open where the match is weak. Clone size appears in some rows only: once, few, many, or a class for an expanded clone.

j_call: TRBJ2-4; v_call: TRBV20-1; clone_size: many; d_call: .; cdr3_nt: TGCAGTGCTAGAGATGTGCGTAAGGGACGGACTCAGTACTTC; cdr3_aa: CSARDVRKGRTQYF
j_call: TRBJ2-5; v_call: TRBV20-1; clone_size: many; d_call: .; cdr3_nt: TGCAGTGCTAGAGATCCAGGGTGGGAGACCCAGTACTTC; cdr3_aa: CSARDPGWETQYF
j_call: TRBJ2-6; v_call: TRBV20-1; clone_size: .; d_call: .; cdr3_nt: TGCAGTCCCAAGACGGGCGGTGGATACTCTGGGGCCAACGTCCTGACTTTC; cdr3_aa: CSPKTGGGYSGANVLTF
j_call: TRBJ2-5; v_call: TRBV29-1; clone_size: .; d_call: .; cdr3_nt: TGCAGCGTTGCGGGCGGGGACAGTTTGAAAGAGACCCAGTACTTC; cdr3_aa: CSVAGGDSLKETQYF
j_call: TRBJ2-1; v_call: TRBV15; clone_size: many; d_call: .; cdr3_nt: TGTGCCACCAGCAGTCAGGGTTCAGGGATCCTCTACAATGAGCAGTTCTTC; cdr3_aa: CATSSQGSGILYNEQFF
j_call: TRBJ1-6; v_call: TRBV7-9; clone_size: .; d_call: .; cdr3_nt: TGTGCCAGCAGAGGGGTTCCAGGGAATTCACCCCTCCACTTT; cdr3_aa: CASRGVPGNSPLHF
j_call: TRBJ2-1; v_call: TRBV12-3/TRBV12-4; clone_size: .; d_call: .; cdr3_nt: TGTGCCAGCAGTTTGTCATCTCATGAGCAGTTCTTC; cdr3_aa: CASSLSSHEQFF
j_call: TRBJ2-1; v_call: TRBV10-3; clone_size: .; d_call: .; cdr3_nt: TGTGCCATCAGTGAGCGGGCCCGGACTAATGAGCAGTTCTTC; cdr3_aa: CAISERARTNEQFF
j_call: TRBJ2-1; v_call: TRBV12-3/TRBV12-4; clone_size: few; d_call: .; cdr3_nt: TGTGCCAGCAGTTTAGGGGTAGCCCAAAACTACAATGAGCAGTTCTTC; cdr3_aa: CASSLGVAQNYNEQFF
j_call: TRBJ2-7; v_call: TRBV20-1; clone_size: .; d_call: TRBD1; cdr3_nt: TGCAGTGCCCAGCCACGACAGGGTTACGAGCAGTACTTC; cdr3_aa: CSAQPRQGYEQYF
j_call: TRBJ2-7; v_call: TRBV6-1; clone_size: many; d_call: .; cdr3_nt: TGTGCCAGCAGTGAAGGGGCACTCCGCTCCTACGAGCAGTACTTC; cdr3_aa: CASSEGALRSYEQYF
j_call: TRBJ2-7; v_call: TRBV10-3; clone_size: .; d_call: .; cdr3_nt: TGTGCCACCCCTCGGACGGGACAAATAATCCCAAGCTCCTACGAGCAGTACTTC; cdr3_aa: CATPRTGQIIPSSYEQYF
j_call: TRBJ2-7; v_call: TRBV20-1; clone_size: many; d_call: .; cdr3_nt: TGCAGTGCCGAGACGGTCTCCTACGAGCAGTACTTC; cdr3_aa: CSAETVSYEQYF
j_call: TRBJ2-5; v_call: TRBV9; clone_size: many; d_call: .; cdr3_nt: TGTGCCAGCAGCGTGTTTAACAGGCCCAGGGAGACCCAGTACTTC; cdr3_aa: CASSVFNRPRETQYF
j_call: TRBJ2-7; v_call: TRBV11-2; clone_size: .; d_call: .; cdr3_nt: TGTGCCAGCAGCTTAGAGACATCGACGGGGCAGTACTTC; cdr3_aa: CASSLETSTGQYF
j_call: TRBJ2-7; v_call: TRBV20-1; clone_size: few; d_call: .; cdr3_nt: TGCAGTGCTAGAGACCGCAGGGGCATATTGGACTACGAGCAGTACTTC; cdr3_aa: CSARDRRGILDYEQYF
j_call: TRBJ2-2; v_call: TRBV12-3/TRBV12-4; clone_size: many; d_call: .; cdr3_nt: TGTGCCAGCAGTCTCCAGACAGGACTCGCCGGGGAGCTGTTTTTT; cdr3_aa: CASSLQTGLAGELFF
j_call: TRBJ1-1; v_call: TRBV15; clone_size: .; d_call: .; cdr3_nt: TGTGCCACCAGCAGAGATCTTTGGAACACTGAAGCTTTCTTT; cdr3_aa: CATSRDLWNTEAFF
j_call: TRBJ1-6; v_call: TRBV5-1; clone_size: many; d_call: .; cdr3_nt: TGCGCCAGCAGCTTGTTCAGGGTAGGATCACCCCTCCACTTT; cdr3_aa: CASSLFRVGSPLHF
j_call: TRBJ2-1; v_call: TRBV4-1; clone_size: many; d_call: .; cdr3_nt: TGCGCCAGCAGCAATCACAGGGACAATGAGCAGTTCTTC; cdr3_aa: CASSNHRDNEQFF
j_call: TRBJ1-4; v_call: TRBV6-1; clone_size: many; d_call: .; cdr3_nt: TGTGCCAGCAGTGAATTGATCGGTAGGCAGGGAGAAAAACTGTTTTTT; cdr3_aa: CASSELIGRQGEKLFF
j_call: TRBJ2-1; v_call: TRBV12-5; clone_size: .; d_call: .; cdr3_nt: TGTGCTAGTGGTTTGTTAGGTTCGGAGGAGCAGTTCTTC; cdr3_aa: CASGLLGSEEQFF
j_call: TRBJ2-3; v_call: TRBV20-1; clone_size: few; d_call: TRBD2; cdr3_nt: TGCAGTGCTCCGACTAGCGGGACCACAGATACGCAGTATTTT; cdr3_aa: CSAPTSGTTDTQYF
j_call: TRBJ1-1; v_call: TRBV29-1; clone_size: many; d_call: .; cdr3_nt: TGCAGCGCAGTTCTGTACACTGAAGCTTTCTTT; cdr3_aa: CSAVLYTEAFF